Presented here are 12 T cell receptor beta chains from one specimen sequenced in a study of regulatory T cells in long-lasting Graves disease. iRepertoire HTBI primers and Arm-PCR of CDR3 regions built TCR beta libraries. MiXCR, applied by TCRdb to the multiplex PCR reads, yields one record per CDR3 protein. This table has 310,000 or so distinct CDR3 sequences, 20% to 25% appearing once. Time point: persistent/refractory GD, antithyroid drugs over 5 years with positive TRAb. The authors made the TCR library using RNA they extracted from PBMCs. The sequences come from peripheral blood mononuclear cells (PBMCs), collected when the disease was refractory, from a patient treated with antithyroid drugs. These TCRs come from a female donor with Graves disease.

This chain uses TRBV28 with TRBJ2-7, with 10 nucleotides matching TRBD2. CDR3 length: 15 amino acids. From germline, CDR1 is MDHEN and CDR2 SYDVKM. J gave up 5 bases and V 1 base, and 5 bases lay outside the gene matches. CDR3 DNA sequence: TGTGCCAGCAGTTTATACTCTAGCGGGAGACACGAGCAGTACTTC. Translation: CASSLYSSGRHEQYF.

The chain carries TRBV6-2 or TRBV6-3 and TRBJ1-4, with TRBD1 identical over 7 bases. The V segment lost 8 bases and the J segment 7 bases; nucleotides outside the gene matches: 7. Germline V lookup: CDR1 MNHEY, CDR2 SVGEGT. This CDR3 comprises 13 residues. DNA for the CDR3: TGTGCCAGCTTCCGGCAGGGGGGTGAAAAACTGTTTTTT. Its translation is CASFRQGGEKLFF.

This chain uses TRBV29-1 with TRBJ1-4; TRBD1 might be the D (6 bases). V gave up 3 bases and J gave up 7 bases, with 12 bases separating them. The CDR3 length is 13 residues. Germline assignment: CDR1 SQVTM and CDR2 ANQGSEA. The CDR3 DNA is TGCAGCGTTGAGGGGGGGCCGGGTGAAAAACTGTTTTTT. It translates to CSVEGGPGEKLFF.

This clonotype was counted at least ten times. The chain links TRBV27 to TRBJ1-2; 8 bases map to TRBD1. Germline V gives CDR1 MNHEY, CDR2 SMNVEV (reference sequence). The CDR3 has 17 residues. Trimming at V came to 0 bases and at J to 4 bases, leaving 10 bases not matched to a gene. CDR3 nucleotide sequence: TGTGCCAGCAGTTTATCTCAAACCGGGACAGGTTCCTATGGCTACACCTTC. The encoded protein is CASSLSQTGTGSYGYTF.

This clonotype was recorded many times. This rearrangement joins TRBV10-3 to TRBJ1-2; D gene uncertain. The germline V and J ends were trimmed by 3 bases and 7 bases, with 27 bases remaining between them. CDR1 is ENHRY and CDR2 is SYGVKD in the germline V gene. This CDR3 contains 18 residues. The CDR3 sequence is CAISDLSSLGPRGRGYTF. The CDR3 DNA reads TGTGCCATCAGTGATCTGAGCAGTCTGGGCCCTCGCGGCCGTGGCTACACCTTC.

Remarks on this clonotype: A clone one base away is much larger, so this may be a read error. The chain employs TRBV7-8 and TRBJ2-5; the D gene is possibly TRBD2 (6 bases). CDR3 length: 14 amino acids. Germline V CDR1 and CDR2: SGHVS, FQNEAQ. The CDR3: CASSPRRALETQHF. The DNA of the CDR3 is TGTGCCAGCAGCCCGAGGAGGGCCTTGGAGACCCAGCACTTC.

This clonotype was found many times. This chain connects TRBV3-1 to TRBJ2-5; no clear D gene. V was clipped by 9 bases and J by 3 bases, with 5 bases between them. CDR1 and CDR2 (germline): LGHDT, YNNKEL (reference sequence). CDR3 length: 10 residues. The CDR3 nucleotides read TGTGCCAGACACGAAGAGACCCAGTACTTC. Its translation is CARHEETQYF.

V and J are TRBV7-3 and TRBJ2-7; D perhaps matches TRBD2 (7 bases). CDR3 length: 15 amino acids. V was pared by 1 base and J by 2 bases, with 12 bases between. The germline V gene has CDR1 SGHTA and CDR2 FQGTGA. CDR3 sequence reads: CASSLIGGGAYEQYF. Written as DNA, the CDR3 is TGTGCCAGCAGCTTAATAGGGGGGGGTGCCTACGAGCAGTACTTC.

There are many counts of this clonotype. The CDR3: CASSYLGRREQYF. The CDR3 nucleotides read TGTGCCAGCAGTTACCTGGGTCGTCGCGAGCAGTACTTC. The chain uses TRBV6-2 or TRBV6-3 and TRBJ2-7, with D hard to call. The CDR3 contains 13 residues. Germline V gives CDR1 MNHEY, CDR2 SVGEGT. Trimming left V 2 bases short and J 6 bases short, with 11 bases between.

This clonotype occurred a few times. The genes are TRBV19 and TRBJ1-1, with TRBD1 identical over 10 bases. Germline V gene data show CDR1 as LNHDA and CDR2 as SQIVND (reference sequence). The CDR3 sequence is 15 residues long. V shed 5 bases, J shed 3 bases, and the junction held 6 bases outside the gene matches. In nucleotides, the CDR3 is TGTGCCAGTAGTCGGGACAGGGGCCTTCACACTGAAGCTTTCTTT. Its protein is CASSRDRGLHTEAFF. The full variable domain, with the rest looked up from reference TRBV19 and TRBJ1-1, is DGGITQSPKYLFRKEGQNVTLSCEQNLNHDAMYWYRQDPGQGLRLIYYSQIVNDFQKGDIAEGYSVSREKKESFPLTVTSAQKNPTAFYLCASSRDRGLHTEAFFGQGTRLTVV.

This clonotype was picked up a small number of times. The chain uses TRBV12-3 or TRBV12-4 and TRBJ2-7, with 10 bases lining up with TRBD1. Trimming took 3 bases from V and 4 from J; bases not matched to a gene: 9. The CDR3 is 16 residues long. CDR3 amino acids: CASSFRGGQGRYEQYF. CDR3 bases: TGTGCCAGCAGTTTTCGAGGGGGACAGGGGCGATACGAGCAGTACTTC.

This clonotype was seen only a few times. A much larger clone differs from this one at a single base, so this may be a read error. The rearrangement uses TRBV6-1 and TRBJ1-1; D gene unclear. V lost 8 bases and J lost 3, with 13 bases in between. The CDR3 covers 13 residues. The germline V gene has CDR1 MNHNS and CDR2 SASEGT. CDR3 coding DNA: TGTGCCAGCCAAAGAAATATGGACACTGAAGCTTTCTTT. It is translated as CASQRNMDTEAFF.